The 5 T cell receptor beta chains reported below all come from one sample, sequenced in a study of human T cells and chemical hapten exposure. Stated time point: patch test 1, 2 weeks after DPC sensitization. Treatment: therapeutic diphenylcyclopropenone sensitization with weekly scalp DPC. TCRdb called the RACE reads again in MiXCR, with one record for every CDR3 protein. The table lists approximately 74,000 distinct CDR3 sequences, approximately 35% of them singletons. Sample: whole blood, taken in connection with sensitization to the hapten diphenylcyclopropenone (DPC). All receptors derive from a man aged 35 to 55 with alopecia areata. Some clones in this sample may be carry-over from other donors' samples.

The genes are TRBV21-1 and TRBJ1-5; no DNA check was done on the table's D call, TRBD1. TRBV21-1 counts as a pseudogene. This CDR3 has 17 amino acids. CDR3 bases: TGTGCCAGCAGCAAAGGGGAGAGTGGGGACACATATCAGCCCCAGCATTTT. This codes for CASSKGESGDTYQPQHF.

The chain carries TRBV12-3 or TRBV12-4 and TRBJ1-2; no firm D call. With 8 bases removed from V and 0 bases from J, the gap between germline ends came to 7 bases. The CDR3 has 12 residues. CDR3 DNA sequence: TGTGCCAGCTCCATCACTAACTATGGCTACACCTTC. Amino acid sequence: CASSITNYGYTF.

The gene calls are TRBV7-8 and TRBJ1-4; maybe TRBD1 (6 bases). Deletions cut 1 base from V and 0 bases from J, with 15 bases between. CDR3 length: 18 residues. Germline values: CDR1 SGHVS, CDR2 FQNEAQ. The CDR3 coding sequence is TGTGCCAGCAGCTTAGGTCACAGGGTGAAGGCAACTAATGAAAAACTGTTTTTT. This codes for CASSLGHRVKATNEKLFF. Full variable domain (remainder filled in from reference TRBV7-8 and TRBJ1-4): GAGVSQSPRYKVAKRGQDVALRCDPISGHVSLFWYQQALGQGPEFLTYFQNEAQLDKSGLPSDRFFAERPEGSVSTLKIQRTQQEDSAVYLCASSLGHRVKATNEKLFFGSGTQLSVL.

V usage is TRBV4-2 and J usage is TRBJ1-3, with D uncertain. The CDR3 runs 14 residues. Germline V gene data show CDR1 as LGHNA and CDR2 as YNFKEQ. V lost 2 bases and J lost 0, with 5 bases in between. This chain's CDR3 is CASSQSDSGNTIYF. In DNA form, the CDR3 reads TGTGCCAGCAGCCAATCAGACTCTGGAAACACCATATATTTT.

The rearrangement uses TRBV28 and TRBJ2-7; TRBD1 agrees at 11 bases. Germline V gives CDR1 MDHEN, CDR2 SYDVKM. The CDR3 contains 16 residues. V trimming: 2 bases; J trimming: 4 bases; junction bases outside the gene matches: 7. This CDR3 is CASSLNSGTGGYEQYF. The CDR3 DNA reads TGTGCCAGCAGTTTAAACTCCGGGACAGGGGGATACGAGCAGTACTTC.